The clone carrying this TCR beta chain was observed once. This entry is derived from a study of shared T cell receptors in the human thymus. TCRdb's copy holds only in-frame clones and misses some; the assay was immunoSEQ multiplex PCR. The sample has under 450,000 clones; around 95% are singletons. CDR1 MNHEY and CDR2 SMNVEV come from the germline V gene (reference sequence). The CDR3 spans 15 residues. V lost 5 bases, J lost 4 bases, and 17 bases lay in between. This clonotype was obtained from a human donor. The rearrangement uses TRBV27 and TRBJ2-5; D may be TRBD2 (6 bases). Sequenced material: thymocytes. CDR3: CASSRRGLWGETQYF. CDR3 DNA sequence: TGTGCCAGCAGTCGGAGGGGCCTGTGGGGAGAGACCCAGTACTTC.